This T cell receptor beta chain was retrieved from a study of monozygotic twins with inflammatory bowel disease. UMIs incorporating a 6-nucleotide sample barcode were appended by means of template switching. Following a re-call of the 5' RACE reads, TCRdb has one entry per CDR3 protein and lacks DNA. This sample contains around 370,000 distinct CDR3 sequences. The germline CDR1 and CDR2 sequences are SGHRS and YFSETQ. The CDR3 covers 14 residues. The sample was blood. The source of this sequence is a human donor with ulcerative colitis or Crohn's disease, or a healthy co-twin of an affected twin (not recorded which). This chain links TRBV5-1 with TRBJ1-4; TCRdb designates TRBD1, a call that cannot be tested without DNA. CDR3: CASSSGQATEKLFF.